This T cell receptor (beta chain) appears in the sequencing data of a study of spatial heterogeneity in lung cancer. TCRdb ran MiXCR on the 5' RACE reads and lists one entry per CDR3 protein. The profile shows around 100,000 distinct CDR3 sequences, roughly 4.5% of them singletons. Time point of the sample: sample taken at primary tumor resection. Germline V CDR1 and CDR2: SGHRS, YFSETQ. CDR3 length: 15 residues. V lost 3 bases and J 6 bases, leaving 15 bases between the germline ends. This clonotype has at least ten counts. Its antigen is not known. Regarding the study as a whole: Tracking of tumor mutation counts was seen in expanded intratumoral alpha and beta TCR counts.

The receptor was isolated from a male donor with early-stage non-small cell lung cancer. The chain has TRBV5-1 and TRBJ2-2; no reliable D call. The sequenced sample was lung tumor tissue, obtained at surgery. Here the CDR3 DNA reads TGCGCCAGCAGCTCCCTTGGGGTGCCGCCCGGGGAGCTGTTTTTT. It codes for CASSSLGVPPGELFF.